Below, one T cell receptor beta chain is given with its context. Its specificity is unknown. This specimen belongs to a study of a mutant IDH1 vaccine in newly diagnosed glioma. Study-wide context: Those enrolled had earlier been treated with radiotherapy, temozolomide, or both, mostly both.

Indicated time point: week 35, safety follow-up. Doses of 300 ug of mutant IDH1 20-mer peptide were given with topical imiquimod. The astrocytomas were IDH1-mutant, ATRX-negative, and WHO grade 3 or 4. Study-level results: Top-clonotype changes in peripheral T cells seemed unrelated to pseudoprogression.

V shed 3 bases and J 7 bases; nucleotides not matched to a gene: 14. The CDR3 is 17 residues long. Looked up from germline, CDR1 is SEHNR and CDR2 is FQNEAQ (reference sequence). Clones were read by immunoSEQ multiplex PCR, and TCRdb kept only the in-frame ones, dropping some. The data hold approximately 66,000 clones, with around 84% observed a single time. The chain uses TRBV7-9 and TRBJ2-2; 7 bases agree with TRBD2. The source of this sequence is a man aged 25 to 45 with glioma. Sequences were derived from PBMCs, sampled from a glioma patient whose treatment included an IDH1 peptide vaccine. The CDR3 region has the DNA TGTGCCAGCAGCTTTATGATGGACACTCGGGGGGTCGGGGAGCTGTTTTTT. This sequence encodes CASSFMMDTRGVGELFF.